The 6 T cell receptor beta chains listed next were all sequenced from one sample in a study of STAT3 mutations in large granular lymphocyte leukemia. The protocol was immunoSEQ multiplex PCR, while the TCRdb copy is restricted to in-frame clones and leaves out a portion. The sample lists around 13,000 clones, roughly nine tenths occurring once. Antigens for these TCRs are unknown. Study-level findings and limits: Every T-LGLL patient had at least one immunodominant TCRbeta clonotype.

Sequencing was carried out using peripheral blood mononuclear cells. The receptor source for this set is a man aged 40-50 years with T-cell large granular lymphocyte leukemia. Some clones in this sample may be carry-over from other donors' samples.

The chain joins TRBV7-9 to TRBJ1-2; 7 positions match TRBD1. Trimming cost V 6 bases and J 6 bases; bases outside gene matches: 13. Germline loops: CDR1 SEHNR, CDR2 FQNEAQ (reference sequence). The CDR3 is made up of 15 amino acids. The CDR3: CASSLGSRGADGYTF. CDR3 sequence (DNA): TGTGCCAGCAGTCTAGGGTCCAGGGGGGCAGATGGCTACACCTTC. Full variable domain (rest looked up from reference TRBV7-9 and TRBJ1-2): DTGVSQNPRHKITKRGQNVTFRCDPISEHNRLYWYRQTLGQGPEFLTYFQNEAQLEKSRLLSDRFSAERPKGSFSTLEIQRTEQGDSAMYLCASSLGSRGADGYTFGSGTRLTVV.

V gene TRBV6-6 combines with J gene TRBJ2-6; 7 bases align to TRBD1. The ends lost 6 bases at V and 2 bases at J; junction bases unmatched: 7. Looked up from germline, CDR1 is MNHNY and CDR2 is SVGAGI (reference sequence). The CDR3 has 16 residues. The CDR3 DNA reads as TGTGCCAGCAGGCCCCTGACAGGGACTGGGGCCAACGTCCTGACTTTC. Translating it yields CASRPLTGTGANVLTF.

This chain joins TRBV6-6 and TRBJ1-3, with no clear D. Germline V gene data show CDR1 as MNHNY and CDR2 as SVGAGI (reference sequence). V shed 11 bases and J shed 4 bases, with 12 bases lying between them. The CDR3 covers 12 residues. The CDR3 region is CASKPSGNTIYF. CDR3 DNA: TGTGCCTCCAAGCCGTCCGGAAACACCATATATTTT.

The chain has TRBV6-5 and TRBJ2-3; TRBD1 matches 8 bases. CDR3 length: 16 amino acids. Unmatched junction bases numbered 7, after V lost 2 bases and J lost 3 bases. CDR1 and CDR2 (germline): MNHEY, SVGAGI. DNA of the CDR3: TGTGCCAGCAGTTACGGACAGGGAAAAGGAACAGATACGCAGTATTTT. Translation gives CASSYGQGKGTDTQYF.

The chain couples TRBV19 to TRBJ1-5, with D maybe TRBD1 (6 bases). The ends were cut back, 2 bases at V and 6 bases at J, with 11 bases in the middle. Germline CDR1 and CDR2: LNHDA and SQIVND (reference sequence). The CDR3 is made up of 14 amino acids. CDR3 loop: CASSIRGLAQPQHF. The CDR3 DNA follows: TGTGCCAGTAGTATAAGGGGGTTAGCTCAGCCCCAGCATTTT.

The chain links TRBV7-9 to TRBJ1-2; D ambiguous. Trimming left V 5 bases short and J 6 bases short, with 10 bases between. Germline V CDR1 and CDR2: SEHNR, FQNEAQ (reference sequence). CDR3 length: 12 residues. In nucleotides, the CDR3 is TGTGCCAGCAGCCTAACGAGGGATGGCTACACCTTC. It encodes CASSLTRDGYTF.